The 32 T cell receptor beta chains given below trace back to one sample, sequenced in a study of blood T cell repertoires in COVID-19. The table came from immunoSEQ multiplex PCR; TCRdb's copy has only in-frame clones and leaves some out. The sample shows roughly 110,000 clones, roughly four fifths of them seen only once. Material: peripheral blood. These receptors originate from an elderly man with COVID-19, enrolled during active disease.

The chain is built from TRBV28 and TRBJ2-1; 8 nucleotides match TRBD2. V gave up 2 bases and J gave up 7 bases; unmatched junction bases: 4. This CDR3 contains 14 residues. Germline assignment: CDR1 MDHEN and CDR2 SYDVKM. In nucleotides, the CDR3 is TGTGCCAGCAGTTTAGCGGGAGGAGTGAATGAGCAGTTCTTC. Amino acids: CASSLAGGVNEQFF.

The chain employs TRBV3-1 (or the pseudogene TRBV3-2) and TRBJ2-7; 13 bases agree with TRBD2. With V trimmed by 4 bases and J by 4 bases, 10 bases remained unmatched. Germline-derived CDR1 and CDR2 are LGHDT and YNNKEL (reference sequence). The CDR3 is 17 residues long. The CDR3 region is CASSLYFGLAGEYEQYF. The CDR3 DNA reads TGTGCCAGCAGCCTTTATTTTGGACTAGCGGGAGAGTACGAGCAGTACTTC.

The chain joins TRBV2 to TRBJ1-1; D is unclear. V dropped 1 base and J dropped 11 bases, with 14 bases sitting between them. The V gene's germline CDR1 is SNHLY and CDR2 FYNNEI. This CDR3 is 13 amino acids long. CDR3 in amino acids: CASSEGRFGGAFF. CDR3 nucleotides: TGTGCCAGCAGTGAAGGGCGGTTCGGCGGCGCTTTCTTT. Together with reference TRBV2 and TRBJ1-1, the CDR3 gives the full variable domain: EPEVTQTPSHQVTQMGQEVILRCVPISNHLYFYWYRQILGQKVEFLVSFYNNEISEKSEIFDDQFSVERPDGSNFTLKIRSTKLEDSAMYFCASSEGRFGGAFFGQGTRLTVV.

The rearrangement uses TRBV6-5 and TRBJ1-2; possibly TRBD1 for D (6 bases). V lost 4 bases and J 1 base, leaving 13 bases between the germline ends. This CDR3 spans 15 amino acids. Germline loops: CDR1 MNHEY, CDR2 SVGAGI. CDR3 coding DNA: TGTGCCAGCAGTTCCCCGGGGGGCGATAACTATGGCTACACCTTC. This codes for CASSSPGGDNYGYTF.

The rearrangement joins TRBV19 to TRBJ2-7; maybe TRBD1 (5 bases). Germline V gives CDR1 LNHDA, CDR2 SQIVND (reference sequence). Trimming stripped 0 bases from V and 6 bases from J, with 6 bases between. This CDR3 is built from 12 residues. The CDR3 DNA reads as TGTGCCAGTAGTATAGACCAGGGCGAGCAGTACTTC. Translated, it gives CASSIDQGEQYF. Complete variable domain (other parts from reference TRBV19 and TRBJ2-7): DGGITQSPKYLFRKEGQNVTLSCEQNLNHDAMYWYRQDPGQGLRLIYYSQIVNDFQKGDIAEGYSVSREKKESFPLTVTSAQKNPTAFYLCASSIDQGEQYFGPGTRLTVT.

The rearrangement joins TRBV7-2 to TRBJ1-2; 12 nucleotides align to TRBD1. Germline V lookup: CDR1 SGHTA, CDR2 FQGNSA. Trimming cost V 4 bases and J 8 bases; bases outside gene matches: 5. CDR3 length equals 14 residues. CDR3 in DNA: TGTGCCAGCAGCTCGGGACAGGGGGCGGCGGGCTACACCTTC. Encoded protein: CASSSGQGAAGYTF.

This clone was counted between two and nine times. The chain uses TRBV12-1 and TRBJ2-7; the listed D gene, TRBD2, was not tested against the DNA. TRBV12-1 is a documented pseudogene. The CDR3 length is 14 residues. Written as DNA, the CDR3 is TGTGCCAGCAGCCCCTCGGGACTTTCCTACGAGCAGTACTTC. It codes for CASSPSGLSYEQYF.

The chain uses TRBV27 and TRBJ1-5; D perhaps matches TRBD1 (6 bases). The CDR3 extends over 15 amino acids. Between the trimmed V and J ends, which lost 6 bases and 7 bases, there was a span of 19 bases. Germline CDR1 reads MNHEY; CDR2 reads SMNVEV (reference sequence). The CDR3 sequence: CASRQSSGADQPQHF. The CDR3 DNA reads as TGTGCCAGCAGGCAAAGCTCAGGGGCGGACCAGCCCCAGCATTTT.

The J gene is TRBJ2-7, the V gene TRBV19, with D hard to call. The CDR3 loop spans 15 amino acids. Germline loops: CDR1 LNHDA, CDR2 SQIVND (reference sequence). Trimming took off 2 bases at V and 6 bases at J, with 17 bases between the two ends. The CDR3 reads CASSITPGRPTEQYF. CDR3 coding DNA: TGTGCCAGTAGTATAACCCCGGGTAGACCTACCGAGCAGTACTTC. Using reference TRBV19 and TRBJ2-7 for the parts outside the CDR3, the full variable domain is DGGITQSPKYLFRKEGQNVTLSCEQNLNHDAMYWYRQDPGQGLRLIYYSQIVNDFQKGDIAEGYSVSREKKESFPLTVTSAQKNPTAFYLCASSITPGRPTEQYFGPGTRLTVT.

The CDR3 loop is CSVGATGGYEQYF. The DNA for the CDR3 is TGCAGCGTTGGAGCGACAGGGGGTTACGAGCAGTACTTC. V usage is TRBV29-1 and J usage is TRBJ2-7; TRBD1 matches 9 bases. This CDR3 contains 13 residues. Per the germline V gene, CDR1 is SQVTM and CDR2 is ANQGSEA. V was pared by 4 bases and J by 4 bases, with 5 bases of the junction left unmatched.

CDR3 nucleotides: TGCAGCGTTGGAGGTAGCGGGAGTTACGAGCAGTACTTC. Translating gives CSVGGSGSYEQYF. The gene calls are TRBV29-1 and TRBJ2-7, with 9 bases that match TRBD2. The length of the CDR3 is 13 residues. V was pared by 4 bases and J by 4 bases, with 5 bases of the junction left unmatched. The germline V gene encodes CDR1 SQVTM and CDR2 ANQGSEA.

This chain connects TRBV25-1 to TRBJ2-3, with a possible D match to TRBD2 (6 bases). The CDR3 runs 16 residues. Germline V gene data show CDR1 as MGHDK and CDR2 as SYGVNS. V was shortened by 6 bases and J by 2 bases, with 18 bases between the two germline ends. This chain's CDR3 is CASSGSIERITDTQYF. The CDR3, as DNA: TGTGCCAGCAGCGGGAGTATTGAGCGAATCACAGATACGCAGTATTTT.

As regards this clone: Germline is not matched at one junction end, which may reflect a read error. This sequence joins TRBV18 and TRBJ2-4; TRBD2 matches 15 bases. Germline assignment: CDR1 KGHSH and CDR2 LQKENI. The CDR3 loop spans 17 amino acids. The CDR3 sequence: CASSPPGTSGRNVIQYF. CDR3 nucleotides: TGTGCCAGCTCCCCACCCGGGACTAGCGGGAGGAACGTCATTCAGTACTTC.

J is TRBJ1-2 and V is TRBV28, with 7 bases lining up with TRBD1. The CDR3 sequence is 14 residues long. V was clipped by 3 bases and J by 3 bases; unmatched bases: 4. CDR1 is MDHEN and CDR2 is SYDVKM in the germline V gene. In DNA, the CDR3 is TGTGCCAGCAGTTTCGGGACAGCCCACTATGGCTACACCTTC. The encoded protein is CASSFGTAHYGYTF.

At least ten counts were recorded for this clone. The chain links TRBV3-1 (or the pseudogene TRBV3-2) to TRBJ2-1, with D maybe TRBD2 (5 bases). This CDR3 is built from 14 residues. The V gene's germline CDR1 is LGHDT and CDR2 YNNKEL (reference sequence). V lost 4 bases and J 5 bases, leaving 12 bases between the germline ends. CDR3 sequence reads: CASSPPGSNNEQFF. CDR3 bases: TGTGCCAGCAGCCCTCCGGGATCTAACAATGAGCAGTTCTTC.

This sequence joins TRBV6-5 and TRBJ1-4, with D perhaps TRBD1 (5 bases). Germline CDR1 is MNHEY and CDR2 is SVGAGI. This CDR3 contains 16 residues. V lost 4 bases and J 5 bases, leaving 17 bases between the germline ends. As DNA, the CDR3 is TGTGCCAGCAGTTTCACTACAGGTCGAGGAAATGAAAAACTGTTTTTT. Protein product: CASSFTTGRGNEKLFF.

V usage is TRBV6-5 and J usage is TRBJ2-5; TRBD2 aligns across 8 bases. CDR1 and CDR2 (germline): MNHEY, SVGAGI. The CDR3 is made up of 14 amino acids. V trimming: 0 bases; J trimming: 3 bases; junction bases outside the gene matches: 0. The CDR3 DNA follows: TGTGCCAGCAGTTACTCGCGGGGGGAAGAGACCCAGTACTTC. Translating gives CASSYSRGEETQYF.

This chain links TRBV29-1 with TRBJ1-1; D uncertain. V shed 6 bases and J shed 5 bases, with 10 bases lying between them. CDR1 is SQVTM, CDR2 ANQGSEA, per germline. The CDR3 is 11 residues long. Written as DNA, the CDR3 is TGCAGCGTGAGGAGGGATACTGAAGCTTTCTTT. As protein: CSVRRDTEAFF.

This clone occurred a few times. The chain combines TRBV28 with TRBJ1-1; 7 bases match TRBD1. The CDR3 sequence is 15 residues long. Germline V gene sequence: CDR1 MDHEN, CDR2 SYDVKM. V gave up 0 bases and J gave up 10 bases; unmatched junction bases: 11. The CDR3 here is CASSLWQEGALVAFF. CDR3 DNA sequence: TGTGCCAGCAGTTTATGGCAGGAGGGGGCGTTGGTAGCTTTCTTT.

The V and J genes are TRBV7-9 and TRBJ2-7; 10 bases agree with TRBD2. The V segment lost 3 bases and the J segment 0 bases; nucleotides outside the gene matches: 2. Per the germline V gene, CDR1 is SEHNR and CDR2 is FQNEAQ (reference sequence). The CDR3 covers 15 residues. In DNA, the CDR3 is TGTGCCAGCAGCTTGACTAGCGGGTTCTCCTACGAGCAGTACTTC. It yields the protein CASSLTSGFSYEQYF. The variable domain in full, completed from reference TRBV7-9 and TRBJ2-7, reads DTGVSQNPRHKITKRGQNVTFRCDPISEHNRLYWYRQTLGQGPEFLTYFQNEAQLEKSRLLSDRFSAERPKGSFSTLEIQRTEQGDSAMYLCASSLTSGFSYEQYFGPGTRLTVT.

V usage is TRBV14 and J usage is TRBJ2-3; 7 positions agree with TRBD2. Germline values: CDR1 SGHDN, CDR2 FVKESK. V shed 1 base, J shed 4 bases, and the junction held 2 bases outside the gene matches. The CDR3 has 14 amino acids. The CDR3 DNA is TGTGCCAGCAGCCAAGGCGGGAGCTCAGATACGCAGTATTTT. Its translation: CASSQGGSSDTQYF.

This chain connects TRBV5-1 to TRBJ1-4; TRBD1 aligns across 8 bases. Germline loops: CDR1 SGHRS, CDR2 YFSETQ. The junction had 5 bases not matched to a gene; V was cut back by 4 bases and J by 0 bases. The CDR3 totals 16 residues. DNA of the CDR3: TGCGCCAGCAGCCGGACAGGGAACCCAACTAATGAAAAACTGTTTTTT. Translated: CASSRTGNPTNEKLFF.

This clone was counted once. The genes are TRBV7-9 and TRBJ1-1, with D possibly being TRBD1 (6 bases). Germline-derived CDR1 and CDR2 are SEHNR and FQNEAQ (reference sequence). Trimming cost V 4 bases and J 0 bases, with 15 bases left between them. The CDR3 is 16 amino acids. The CDR3 loop reads CASSSTPDRLNTEAFF. For the CDR3, the DNA is TGTGCCAGCAGCTCTACCCCGGACAGATTGAACACTGAAGCTTTCTTT. The full variable domain, rest sourced from reference TRBV7-9 and TRBJ1-1, is DTGVSQNPRHKITKRGQNVTFRCDPISEHNRLYWYRQTLGQGPEFLTYFQNEAQLEKSRLLSDRFSAERPKGSFSTLEIQRTEQGDSAMYLCASSSTPDRLNTEAFFGQGTRLTVV.

The V call is TRBV4-2, the J call TRBJ2-7; tentatively, D is TRBD2 (6 bases). CDR3 length: 14 amino acids. Trimming took 5 bases from V and 2 from J, leaving 13 bases between them. Germline values: CDR1 LGHNA, CDR2 YNFKEQ. The CDR3 is CASSAGGPPYEQYF. CDR3 sequence (DNA): TGTGCCAGCAGCGCAGGAGGGCCCCCCTACGAGCAGTACTTC.

CDR3 DNA: TGTGCCACCAGAGAGGGGCCAATTAGCGGGGGGGCAGATACGCAGTATTTT. Translating it yields CATREGPISGGADTQYF. The chain combines TRBV15 with TRBJ2-3; 11 bases align to TRBD2. V shed 6 bases and J 4 bases; nucleotides not matched to a gene: 12. This CDR3 has 17 amino acids. Germline CDR1 and CDR2: LNHNV and YYDKDF (reference sequence).

The CDR3 protein is CASSLNSGQGSYEQYF. DNA of the CDR3: TGTGCCAGCAGCCTCAATTCGGGACAGGGCTCCTACGAGCAGTACTTC. The chain couples TRBV11-2 to TRBJ2-7; TRBD1 aligns across 9 bases. The CDR3 spans 16 residues. Germline loops: CDR1 SGHAT, CDR2 FQNNGV. V shed 5 bases, J shed 0 bases, and the junction held 8 bases outside the gene matches.

This sequence joins TRBV19 and TRBJ2-7, with TRBD2 identical over 8 bases. V lost 5 bases and J lost 4; bases outside the gene matches: 7. Germline V gives CDR1 LNHDA, CDR2 SQIVND (reference sequence). The CDR3 consists of 14 residues. The CDR3 nucleotides are TGTGCCAGTAGTGTCTGGACTAGCCCGTACGAGCAGTACTTC. Translation gives CASSVWTSPYEQYF.

This chain connects TRBV6-8 to TRBJ2-7, with TRBD1 matching over 8 bases. CDR1 and CDR2 from the germline V gene are MNHGY and SAAAGT. The V segment lost 6 bases and the J segment 2 bases; nucleotides outside the gene matches: 6. This CDR3 comprises 14 residues. CDR3 sequence: CASSGDRGTYEQYF. DNA of the CDR3: TGTGCCAGCAGCGGAGACAGGGGAACCTACGAGCAGTACTTC.

This sequence joins TRBV7-9 and TRBJ2-1, with 10 bases matching TRBD2. The germline V gene has CDR1 SEHNR and CDR2 FQNEAQ (reference sequence). Unmatched junction bases numbered 11, after V lost 1 base and J lost 8 bases. This CDR3 has 17 residues. CDR3 DNA sequence: TGTGCCAGCAGCTTAGGGGCTAGCGGGAGTGGAGGCGATGAGCAGTTCTTC. Encoded protein: CASSLGASGSGGDEQFF. Using reference TRBV7-9 and TRBJ2-1 for the parts outside the CDR3, the full variable domain is DTGVSQNPRHKITKRGQNVTFRCDPISEHNRLYWYRQTLGQGPEFLTYFQNEAQLEKSRLLSDRFSAERPKGSFSTLEIQRTEQGDSAMYLCASSLGASGSGGDEQFFGPGTRLTVL.

The chain couples TRBV7-8 to TRBJ1-2; D is unresolved. Germline assignment: CDR1 SGHVS and CDR2 FQNEAQ. CDR3 size: 15 residues. Trimming removed 5 bases at V and 6 bases at J, with 19 bases between. The CDR3 protein is CASSPVPGQVDGYTF. The CDR3 DNA reads as TGTGCCAGCAGCCCCGTTCCCGGCCAGGTGGATGGCTACACCTTC.

In this sample, this clone turned up a few times. The gene calls are TRBV7-6 and TRBJ2-7; TRBD2 aligns across 16 bases. The CDR3 spans 17 residues. Germline-derived CDR1 and CDR2 are SGHVS and FNYEAQ. Germline trimming cut 0 bases from V and 6 bases from J; bases unmatched to any gene: 5. CDR3 residues: CASSLAAGLAGGFEQYF. CDR3 coding DNA: TGTGCCAGCAGCTTAGCCGCGGGACTAGCGGGAGGGTTCGAGCAGTACTTC.

This clone has just a few counts. The genes are TRBV28 and TRBJ1-3; D gene uncertain. The V end was cut by 2 bases, the J end by 3 bases, with 8 bases between. Germline CDR1 MDHEN, CDR2 SYDVKM. The CDR3 is 14 amino acids. CDR3 nucleotides: TGTGCCAGCAGTTTACGGGGTTTTGGAAACACCATATATTTT. As protein: CASSLRGFGNTIYF.